What follows are 27 T cell receptor beta chains derived from one specimen sequenced in a study of prognosis after radiotherapy for stage I lung cancer. It was by two-round multiplex PCR that TCR beta CDR3 was amplified from genomic DNA. It was primers specific to each TRBV and TRBJ gene that first-round PCR used. TCRdb processed the multiplex PCR reads anew with MiXCR; each CDR3 protein has one entry. This sample yields some 15,000 distinct CDR3 sequences, of which about 55% are seen a single time; roughly 24% belongs to the top ten. The input for sequencing was PBMCs, taken before or after stereotactic body radiation therapy (not recorded which). The receptors stem from a donor aged 50 or older with non-small cell lung cancer.

As to this clonotype: One end of the junction does not line up with germline, which may come from a read error. This chain uses TRBV20-1 with TRBJ2-3, with 10 bases matching TRBD2. The CDR3 consists of 14 residues. Germline V gene sequence: CDR1 DFQATT, CDR2 SNEGSKA (reference sequence). The CDR3 here is CSAILAGETDTQYF. The CDR3 DNA is TGCAGTGCTATCCTAGCGGGAGAGACAGATACCCAGTATTTT.

A remark on this clonotype: This likely traces to a read error, being one base from a far larger clone. In this CDR3 the conserved last residue, phenylalanine or tryptophan, is missing, so a read error is likely. J is TRBJ2-5 and V is TRBV11-2; 10 bases map to TRBD2. The J call may be wrong; the DNA end is better matched by TRBJ2-1. CDR1 is SGHAT and CDR2 is FQNNGV in the germline V gene. The CDR3 consists of 14 residues. CDR3: CASSSTSGVNEQFL. Written as DNA, the CDR3 is TGTGCCAGCAGCTCCACTAGCGGGGTAAATGAGCAGTTCTTA.

The chain employs TRBV12-3 or TRBV12-4 and TRBJ2-1; weak D call: TRBD2 (6 bases). The V gene lost 5 bases and the J gene lost 5 bases, with 13 bases spanning the gap. This CDR3 has 14 amino acids. The CDR3 region is CASSTGGPDNEQFF. CDR3 DNA sequence: TGTGCCAGCAGTACCGGAGGGCCCGACAATGAGCAGTTCTTC.

Comments on this clonotype: This may be a read error: a much more frequent sequence differs by one nucleotide. This chain links TRBV6-6 with TRBJ2-1; 9 nucleotides align to TRBD1. CDR1 is MNHNY and CDR2 is SVGAGI in the germline V gene (reference sequence). The CDR3 has 16 residues. In nucleotides, the CDR3 is TGTGCCAGCAGTTACTCGGGCGGACAGGGGCGCAATGAGCGGTTCTTC. Translated, it gives CASSYSGGQGRNERFF.

As to this clonotype: This likely stems from a read error, as it lies one base from a far larger clone. The J gene is TRBJ1-1, the V gene TRBV6-2 or TRBV6-3; D possibly corresponds to TRBD1 (5 bases). CDR1 is MNHEY and CDR2 is SVGEGT in the germline V gene. This CDR3 is built from 12 residues. In DNA, the CDR3 is TGTGCAGCGTTCATGGGGGACACTGAAGCTTTCTTT. This gives the protein CAAFMGDTEAFF.

The CDR3: CAILTNPHNYEQYF. The CDR3 bases are TGTGCCATACTGACTAACCCACATAACTACGAGCAGTACTTC. The chain uses TRBV2 and TRBJ2-7, with D possibly matching TRBD2 (5 bases). V was pared by 10 bases and J by 3 bases, with 19 bases between. The CDR3 extends over 14 amino acids. Germline V lookup: CDR1 SNHLY, CDR2 FYNNEI.

On this clonotype itself: An end of the junction does not agree with germline; a read error may underlie this. The chain has TRBV24-1 and TRBJ1-2; possible D gene TRBD1, 6 bases. This CDR3 is built from 14 residues. CDR1 is KGHDR and CDR2 is SFDVKD in the germline V gene. The CDR3 loop reads CATSDSTGYYVYTF. DNA for the CDR3: TGTGCCACCAGTGATTCTACAGGGTACTATGTCTACACCTTC.

In its sample, this clonotype is medium-sized (0.01 to 0.1%). J is TRBJ2-2 and V is TRBV20-1; 10 bases line up with TRBD2. V trimming: 0 bases; J trimming: 3 bases; junction bases outside the gene matches: 1. Germline V CDR1 and CDR2: DFQATT, SNEGSKA (reference sequence). The CDR3 runs 15 residues. The CDR3 DNA is TGCAGTGCTAGAGATCTAGCGGGAGACACCGGGGAGCTGTTTTTT. It specifies CSARDLAGDTGELFF.

In its sample, this clonotype was seen a few times. With a far larger clone one base away, a read error is the likely cause. The chain has TRBV6-8 and TRBJ2-7; possibly TRBD2 for D (6 bases). Germline V gene lookup returns CDR1 MNHGY and CDR2 SAAAGT. V was cut by 7 bases and J by 2 bases, with 12 bases left in between. This CDR3 comprises 13 residues. This chain's CDR3 is CASTDGTAYEQYF. CDR3 DNA sequence: TGTGCCAGCACTGACGGGACTGCCTACGAGCAGTACTTC.

By frequency in the sample, this clonotype is medium-sized. The CDR3 loop is CATSDPSTGVYEQYF. The DNA for the CDR3 is TGTGCCACCAGTGATCCTTCGACAGGGGTCTACGAGCAGTACTTC. This chain connects TRBV24-1 to TRBJ2-7, with 8 bases that match TRBD1. Per germline, CDR1 KGHDR and CDR2 SFDVKD. This CDR3 comprises 15 residues. V dropped 3 bases and J dropped 3; count of bases not matched to a gene: 6.

The rearrangement uses TRBV6-5 and TRBJ1-6, with 7 bases identical to TRBD1. This CDR3 contains 13 residues. Germline CDR1 MNHEY, CDR2 SVGAGI. The V and J ends lost 4 bases and 10 bases, in that order; junction bases with no gene match: 4. In DNA form, the CDR3 reads TGTGCCAGCAGTTTCAGGGGGTACTCACCCCTCCACTTT. This sequence encodes CASSFRGYSPLHF.

The chain has TRBV30 and TRBJ1-1, with 7 bases that match TRBD1. Trimming at V came to 0 bases and at J to 10 bases, leaving 14 bases not matched to a gene. Germline V CDR1 and CDR2: GTSNPN, SVGIG (reference sequence). The CDR3 consists of 15 residues. CDR3 region: CAWSVDPEKRGRAFF. The CDR3 region has the DNA TGTGCCTGGAGTGTAGACCCAGAAAAGAGGGGGCGAGCTTTCTTT.

This clonotype has a handful of counts. A much larger clone differs from this one at a single base, so this may be a read error. The chain joins TRBV10-3 to TRBJ2-5; maybe TRBD1 (5 bases). The ends were cut back, 4 bases at V and 3 bases at J, with 9 bases in the middle. The CDR3 extends over 13 amino acids. Germline V CDR1 and CDR2: ENHRY, SYGVKD. The CDR3 DNA follows: TGTGCCATCAGTGTACAGGCGGAAGAGACCCAGTACTTC. This translates into CAISVQAEETQYF.

In this sample, this clonotype is medium-sized. The V call is TRBV12-3 or TRBV12-4, the J call TRBJ1-1; D uncertain. This CDR3 spans 12 amino acids. Trimming cost V 5 bases and J 5 bases, with 9 bases left between them. The CDR3 nucleotides are TGTGCCAGCAGTGTCGCACGGACTGAAGCTTTCTTT. Protein: CASSVARTEAFF.

This clonotype was observed many times. The rearrangement uses TRBV12-3 or TRBV12-4 and TRBJ2-7; no reliable D call. The CDR3 loop spans 14 amino acids. Deletions cut 3 bases from V and 5 bases from J, with 14 bases between. CDR3 sequence reads: CASSLQESIHEQYF. Written as DNA, the CDR3 is TGTGCCAGCAGTTTGCAGGAGAGCATACACGAGCAGTACTTC.

This clonotype was counted many times. The chain joins TRBV27 to TRBJ1-3; D is uncertain. V lost 1 base and J 4 bases, leaving 5 bases between the germline ends. Germline V gene sequence: CDR1 MNHEY, CDR2 SMNVEV (reference sequence). There are 13 residues in the CDR3. In DNA form, the CDR3 reads TGTGCCAGCAGTTTATACTACGGAAACACCATATATTTT. It translates to CASSLYYGNTIYF.

Judged by abundance, this clonotype is large (0.1 to 1%). The chain uses TRBV11-2 and TRBJ2-2; D perhaps matches TRBD1 (5 bases). Trimming removed 1 base at V and 4 bases at J, with 16 bases between. The CDR3 runs to 17 residues. Germline V gene lookup returns CDR1 SGHAT and CDR2 FQNNGV. As DNA, the CDR3 is TGTGCCAGCAGCTTAGCGTCTGTCAGGGCCCTCACCGGGGAGCTGTTTTTT. As protein: CASSLASVRALTGELFF.

As concerns this clonotype: This is likely an artifact of a read error, given a far larger clone one base away. The chain employs TRBV6-4 and TRBJ1-3, with unresolved D. V dropped 3 bases and J dropped 4 bases, with 7 bases sitting between them. The CDR3 has 13 residues. Germline CDR1 reads MRHNA; CDR2 reads SNTAGT. CDR3 in DNA: TGTGCCAGCAGTGATTTCGACGGAAACACCATATATTTT. Encoded protein: CASSDFDGNTIYF.

This chain connects TRBV6-1 to TRBJ1-1, with a tentative D call TRBD1 (6 bases). Between the trimmed V and J ends, which lost 10 bases and 1 base, there was a span of 13 bases. Germline loops: CDR1 MNHNS, CDR2 SASEGT. The CDR3 extends over 13 amino acids. CDR3 nucleotide sequence: TGTGCCACCTTTCCACAGGGGAACACTGAAGCTTTCTTT. Encoded protein: CATFPQGNTEAFF.

This clonotype was counted at least ten times. At one end the junction does not follow the germline gene, possibly because of a read error. For the CDR3, the DNA is TGTGCTAGCAGCTTAGATGGGAACTCTGGAAACACCATATATTTT. It codes for CASSLDGNSGNTIYF. The rearrangement uses TRBV7-7 and TRBJ1-3; the D is unclear. Germline V lookup: CDR1 SSHAT, CDR2 FNYEAQ (reference sequence). The CDR3 is 15 residues long.

The chain is built from TRBV5-1 and TRBJ2-3, with D possibly matching TRBD2 (6 bases). V lost 0 bases, J lost 2 bases, and 19 bases lay in between. The CDR3 totals 18 residues. Germline values: CDR1 SGHRS, CDR2 YFSETQ. The CDR3 reads CASSLASLDYANTDTQYF. In DNA, the CDR3 is TGCGCCAGCAGCTTGGCTTCCCTGGACTACGCAAACACAGATACGCAGTATTTT.

This clonotype was seen repeatedly, ten times or more. The chain couples TRBV5-4 to TRBJ2-7; D unclear. This CDR3 is 13 amino acids long. CDR1 is SGHNT and CDR2 is YYREEE in the germline V gene (reference sequence). Trimming took off 0 bases at V and 3 bases at J, with 7 bases between the two ends. The CDR3 loop is CASSLDTDYEQYF. For the CDR3, the DNA is TGTGCCAGCAGCTTGGACACGGACTACGAGCAGTACTTC.

V is TRBV28 and J is TRBJ2-1, with 9 bases matching TRBD2. Trimming took 5 bases from V and 9 from J; bases not matched to a gene: 14. This CDR3 region has 16 residues. Looked up from germline, CDR1 is MDHEN and CDR2 is SYDVKM. CDR3 sequence (DNA): TGTGCCAGCAGTGCCGTCGGTACTAGCGGGTTCGGTGAGCAGTTCTTC. Translated, it gives CASSAVGTSGFGEQFF.

This clonotype was recorded only once. This chain connects TRBV19 to TRBJ1-5; a possible D gene is TRBD1 (5 bases). The CDR3 covers 16 residues. Germline V CDR1 and CDR2: LNHDA, SQIVND (reference sequence). V gave up 3 bases and J gave up 3 bases, with 15 bases separating them. The CDR3 sequence is CASSIPREGPNQPQHF. The CDR3 nucleotides are TGTGCCAGTAGTATCCCACGGGAGGGACCCAATCAGCCCCAGCATTTT.

For this clonotype: The germline gene is not matched at one end of the junction; a read error may be the cause. V and J are TRBV15 and TRBJ2-1, with TRBD2 identical over 7 bases. From germline, CDR1 is LNHNV and CDR2 YYDKDF (reference sequence). This CDR3 has 16 amino acids. CDR3 protein: CDTSTYGTTRYNEQFF. For the CDR3, the DNA is TGTGACACCAGCACCTACGGGACTACCCGTTACAATGAGCAGTTCTTC. Full variable domain (outside the CDR3, taken from reference TRBV15 and TRBJ2-1): DAMVIQNPRYQVTQFGKPVTLSCSQTLNHNVMYWYQQKSSQAPKLLFHYYDKDFNNEADTPDNFQSRRPNTSFCFLDIRSPGLGDTAMYLCDTSTYGTTRYNEQFFGPGTRLTVL.

CDR3 bases: TGTGCCAGCAGCTTAGGCAGGTTCTCGTTAGGTGAGACCCAGTACTTC. It specifies CASSLGRFSLGETQYF. J is TRBJ2-5 and V is TRBV11-3; no reliable D call. Trimming left V 1 base short and J 5 bases short, with 17 bases between. Germline assignment: CDR1 SGHNT and CDR2 YENEEA. The CDR3 spans 16 residues.

The CDR3 nucleotides read TGTGCCAGCAGTTACTCGAAGCAATCAAGTACTGGGGAGCAGTACTTC. Amino acid sequence: CASSYSKQSSTGEQYF. The chain has TRBV6-2 or TRBV6-3 and TRBJ2-7; D ambiguous. From germline, CDR1 is MNHEY and CDR2 SVGEGT. The CDR3 totals 16 residues. Deletions cut 0 bases from V and 7 bases from J, with 19 bases between.